The entry below gives a single T cell receptor (beta chain) sequence along with its context. The data derive from a study of blood T cell repertoires in COVID-19. Looking at the study overall: From the United States, Italy and Spain came samples of acute and convalescent COVID-19.

Seattle cases were enrolled at active infection and followed longitudinally. The length of the CDR3 is 14 residues. Germline V gives CDR1 SGHRS, CDR2 YFSETQ. Trimming cost V 0 bases and J 7 bases, with 11 bases left between them. Under the authors' procedure: Amplification from reference gene primers served as the basis for estimated nucleated cell counts. The repertoire was sequenced with immunoSEQ multiplex PCR; TCRdb's copy has only in-frame clones and lacks some. V and J calls and clone size follow that table, whereas D and trimming were derived from the DNA. The sample comprises around 430,000 clones, 88% of which are singletons, and around 12% rests with the top ten.

The sample consisted of peripheral blood. V gene TRBV5-1 combines with J gene TRBJ1-5; D is perhaps TRBD1 (5 bases). The clonotype was recovered from a woman aged 50 to 60 with COVID-19, enrolled during active disease. The CDR3 here is CASSLGPREQPQHF. CDR3 in DNA: TGCGCCAGCAGCTTGGGTCCCAGGGAACAGCCCCAGCATTTT.